This T cell receptor (beta chain) is from a study of a mutant IDH1 vaccine in newly diagnosed glioma. This clone was observed a single time. As to time point: baseline, week 1 (first vaccination visit). The sample's treatment: pre-vaccination baseline after standard-of-care therapy. Assay: immunoSEQ multiplex PCR; the TCRdb copy retains only in-frame clones and omits some. The sample has nearly 70,000 clones, 79% seen once. V was trimmed by 4 bases and J by 8 bases, leaving 12 bases between them. The germline V gene encodes CDR1 GTSNPN and CDR2 SVGIG (reference sequence). The CDR3 is 12 residues long. The clonotype comes from a man aged 50-60 years with glioma. The V gene is TRBV30, the J gene TRBJ2-1; D possibly corresponds to TRBD2 (6 bases). Material: PBMCs, obtained from a glioma patient treated with radiotherapy, temozolomide or both. DNA of the CDR3: TGTGCCTGGACCCGGGACTTCGATGAGCAGTTCTTC. This gives the protein CAWTRDFDEQFF.